What follows is one TCR beta chain and its context. Its antigen is currently unknown. This entry belongs to a study of blood T cells in healthy people across ages. A second 7 to 11 cycle PCR used barcoded and J-beta primers. TCRdb re-derived calls from the 5' RACE reads in MiXCR, one entry per CDR3 protein. The sample has around 1,900,000 distinct CDR3 sequences; roughly two fifths are singletons. V was pared by 3 bases and J by 12 bases, with 15 bases between. Germline V CDR1 and CDR2: SQVTM, ANQGSEA. The length of the CDR3 is 12 residues. General observations from the study: Leaving the PBMCs unsorted stopped any conclusive comparison of naive versus antigen-experienced cells. A roughly linear fall in TCR beta diversity per million T cells was seen with increasing age.

This TCR came from a human donor in good health. Input material: blood. This sequence joins TRBV29-1 and TRBJ2-1, with D tentatively TRBD1 (6 bases). The CDR3 loop reads CSVDRGSQGQFF. CDR3 DNA sequence: TGCAGCGTTGATCGAGGGTCACAGGGGCAGTTCTTC.